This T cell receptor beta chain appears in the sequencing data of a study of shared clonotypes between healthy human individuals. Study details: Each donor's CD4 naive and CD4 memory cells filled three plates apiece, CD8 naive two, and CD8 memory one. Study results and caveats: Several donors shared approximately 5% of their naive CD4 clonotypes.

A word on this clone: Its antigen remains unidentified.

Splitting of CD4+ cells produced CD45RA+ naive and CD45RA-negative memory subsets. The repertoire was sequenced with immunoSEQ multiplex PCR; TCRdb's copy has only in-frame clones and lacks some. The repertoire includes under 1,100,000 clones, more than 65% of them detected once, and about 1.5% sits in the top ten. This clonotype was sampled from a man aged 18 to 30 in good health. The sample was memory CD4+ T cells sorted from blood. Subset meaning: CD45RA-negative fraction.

In nucleotides, the CDR3 is TGTGCCAGCAGTGCGGGGGGCGGGACCCAGTACTTC. It specifies CASSAGGGTQYF. The chain joins TRBV6-5 to TRBJ2-5; 8 nucleotides match TRBD2. Germline-derived CDR1 and CDR2 are MNHEY and SVGAGI. V shed 5 bases and J 7 bases; nucleotides not matched to a gene: 3. The length of the CDR3 is 12 residues.